This T cell receptor (beta chain) was sequenced in a study of blood T cell repertoires in COVID-19. Authors' processing steps: Reference gene primers were amplified, and this amplification served to estimate nucleated cell counts. Generated by immunoSEQ multiplex PCR, the TCRdb table keeps only in-frame clones and is missing some. The V and J calls and clone size were taken over from that table, and D and trimming were inferred from the DNA. The profile covers fewer than 120,000 clones, with 70% to 90% appearing a single time and roughly 3.3% taken by the ten largest. There are 15 residues in the CDR3. V was clipped by 5 bases and J by 6 bases; unmatched bases: 5. The germline V gene has CDR1 SGHTA and CDR2 FQGNSA.

The sample was peripheral blood. The origin of this receptor is a woman aged 45-60 years with acute or convalescent COVID-19. This rearrangement joins TRBV7-2 to TRBJ1-6; 9 bases agree with TRBD1. CDR3 nucleotides: TGTGCCAGCAGCACATTGGGACAGGGTAATTCACCCCTCCACTTT. It encodes CASSTLGQGNSPLHF. Using reference TRBV7-2 and TRBJ1-6 for the parts outside the CDR3, the full variable domain is GAGVSQSPSNKVTEKGKDVELRCDPISGHTALYWYRQSLGQGLEFLIYFQGNSAPDKSGLPSDRFSAERTGGSVSTLTIQRTQQEDSAVYLCASSTLGQGNSPLHFGNGTRLTVT.